These 16 T cell receptor beta chains came from one sample sequenced in a study of metastatic and nonmetastatic thyroid tumors (dated by TCRdb to the early 2020s). Library creation used PCR. Instrument used: Illumina HiSeq 4000. The public sequencing data were trimmed at Q25 with fastp and processed into clonotypes with MiXCR by TCRdb, which kept only in-frame beta chains. The sample table holds 25,000 to 30,000 clones, of which about 3.9% were seen once. The ten largest account for approximately 3% of the sample. No treatment had been received by any patient before thyroid surgery. Sequenced: blood. The receptors stem from a male donor with papillary thyroid cancer or a benign thyroid nodule (not recorded which). Some clones in this sample may be carry-over from other donors' samples.

This clone was seen many times. This chain joins TRBV19 and TRBJ1-5; possibly TRBD1 for D (5 bases). The CDR3 sequence is 15 residues long. CDR1 LNHDA and CDR2 SQIVND come from the germline V gene (reference sequence). Trimming removed 0 bases from V and 6 bases from J, with 12 bases in between. CDR3 in amino acids: CASSIEGRNRQPQHF. CDR3 in DNA: TGTGCCAGTAGTATAGAGGGGCGCAATCGTCAGCCCCAGCATTTT.

By proportion, this clone is medium-sized. The rearrangement joins TRBV28 to TRBJ2-1; D is unclear. Germline V gene lookup returns CDR1 MDHEN and CDR2 SYDVKM. Trimming cost V 8 bases and J 8 bases, with 25 bases left between them. CDR3 length: 16 residues. The CDR3 nucleotides are TGTGCCAGCGGCCTGATAAGGGTAGGCAAAAGGGATGAGCAGTTCTTC. This translates into CASGLIRVGKRDEQFF.

There are many counts of this clone. The V gene is TRBV5-5, the J gene TRBJ2-1, with D possibly being TRBD1 (6 bases). This CDR3 is 14 amino acids long. V lost 3 bases and J 3 bases, leaving 10 bases between the germline ends. Germline CDR1 reads SGHKS; CDR2 reads YYEKEE (reference sequence). The CDR3 nucleotides are TGTGCCAGCAGCTCCCGGACAGTCTACAATGAGCAGTTCTTC. It translates to CASSSRTVYNEQFF.

The chain carries TRBV6-5 and TRBJ2-7; a possible D gene is TRBD1 (5 bases). Per germline, CDR1 MNHEY and CDR2 SVGAGI. V shed 2 bases and J shed 2 bases, with 13 bases lying between them. The CDR3 is 15 amino acids. CDR3 DNA: TGTGCCAGCAGTTACCGGCCAGGGAAGGCCTACGAGCAGTACTTC. This sequence encodes CASSYRPGKAYEQYF.

This clone has a count of ten or more. The V gene is TRBV20-1, the J gene TRBJ1-1; TRBD1 is a possible D gene (5 bases). The CDR3 is 17 amino acids. Germline CDR1 reads DFQATT; CDR2 reads SNEGSKA (reference sequence). V shed 0 bases and J shed 6 bases, with 23 bases lying between them. CDR3 nucleotides: TGCAGTGCTAGAGATATCCCCCGGGGGGGGTTCAGGTCTGAAGCTTTCTTT. Amino acid sequence: CSARDIPRGGFRSEAFF.

This clone was found many times. DNA of the CDR3: TGTGCCTGGAGCACAGGGGGCTCGGGGACCCAGTACTTC. As protein: CAWSTGGSGTQYF. This chain connects TRBV30 to TRBJ2-5; 9 bases match TRBD1. The CDR3 runs to 13 residues. V was clipped by 3 bases and J by 7 bases; unmatched bases: 6. CDR1 and CDR2 from the germline V gene are GTSNPN and SVGIG (reference sequence).

This clone showed up just a few times. The chain carries TRBV28 and TRBJ2-1; 9 bases agree with TRBD2. The length of the CDR3 is 17 residues. Germline values: CDR1 MDHEN, CDR2 SYDVKM. The V and J ends lost 10 bases and 1 base, in that order; junction bases with no gene match: 14. CDR3: CAISGTSGWESYNEQFF. The CDR3 bases are TGTGCCATTTCAGGTACTAGCGGGTGGGAGTCCTACAATGAGCAGTTCTTC. Full variable domain (outside the CDR3, taken from reference TRBV28 and TRBJ2-1): DVKVTQSSRYLVKRTGEKVFLECVQDMDHENMFWYRQDPGLGLRLIYFSYDVKMKEKGDIPEGYSVSREKKERFSLILESASTNQTSMYLCAISGTSGWESYNEQFFGPGTRLTVL.

This clone appeared a few times. An end of the junction does not agree with germline; a read error may underlie this. The CDR3 bases are TGTGCCAGCAGTTTTGGGCAGGGGGTCTACAATGAGCAGTTCTTC. This translates into CASSFGQGVYNEQFF. The chain employs TRBV24-1 and TRBJ2-1, with 7 bases lining up with TRBD1. Germline V gene lookup returns CDR1 KGHDR and CDR2 SFDVKD. There are 15 residues in the CDR3.

This clone was detected a few times. The CDR3 carries no conserved terminal phenylalanine or tryptophan, so it likely arises from a read error. The CDR3, as DNA: TGTGTCAGCAGCCAAGGGTCCAACCATAATGAAAAACTGTTTCTT. Protein product: CVSSQGSNHNEKLFL. The gene calls are TRBV7-9 and TRBJ1-4; no clear D. The CDR3 loop spans 15 amino acids. Germline lookup yields CDR1 SEHNR and CDR2 FQNEAQ (reference sequence).

Of note for this clone: Given the absence of the conserved phenylalanine or tryptophan at the CDR3 end, a read error is likely. The genes are TRBV6-1 and TRBJ2-3; possible D gene TRBD2, 5 bases. Germline CDR1 reads MNHNS; CDR2 reads SASEGT. The CDR3 consists of 14 residues. The CDR3 nucleotides are TGTGCCAGCAGGGTACTAGGAGGCACATATACGCAGTATGTT. Its protein product is CASRVLGGTYTQYV.

The V gene is TRBV5-1, the J gene TRBJ2-3; D unresolved. The germline V and J ends were trimmed by 4 bases and 5 bases, with 14 bases remaining between them. The CDR3 has 14 residues. Per the germline V gene, CDR1 is SGHRS and CDR2 is YFSETQ. In nucleotides, the CDR3 is TGCGCCAGCAGCCTGAGTACGGTCGTAGATACGCAGTATTTT. It yields the protein CASSLSTVVDTQYF.

A few counts support this clone. V gene TRBV20-1 combines with J gene TRBJ2-6; D gene unclear. In germline, CDR1 is DFQATT, CDR2 SNEGSKA (reference sequence). The CDR3 consists of 15 residues. Trimming left V 1 base short and J 0 bases short, with 7 bases between. This CDR3 is CSARGADSGANVLTF. The CDR3 nucleotides are TGCAGTGCTAGAGGGGCCGACTCTGGGGCCAACGTCCTGACTTTC.

This clone has more than one count but fewer than ten. The chain carries TRBV2 and TRBJ2-7, with 11 bases identical to TRBD1. Germline CDR1 SNHLY, CDR2 FYNNEI. J was trimmed by 7 bases and V by 3 bases; bases with no gene match: 5. The CDR3 covers 14 residues. CDR3 in amino acids: CASSDDGTGGEQYF. The DNA of the CDR3 is TGTGCCAGCAGTGATGACGGGACAGGGGGTGAGCAGTACTTC.

The V and J genes are TRBV5-1 and TRBJ2-3, with TRBD2 identical over 9 bases. Per the germline V gene, CDR1 is SGHRS and CDR2 is YFSETQ. CDR3 length: 16 residues. With V trimmed by 1 base and J by 3 bases, 6 bases remained unmatched. The CDR3 loop reads CASSLSGLAGTDTQYF. CDR3 DNA sequence: TGCGCCAGCAGCTTGTCCGGGCTAGCGGGGACAGATACGCAGTATTTT. The entire variable domain, with the rest obtained from reference TRBV5-1 and TRBJ2-3, is as follows: KAGVTQTPRYLIKTRGQQVTLSCSPISGHRSVSWYQQTPGQGLQFLFEYFSETQRNKGNFPGRFSGRQFSNSRSEMNVSTLELGDSALYLCASSLSGLAGTDTQYFGPGTRLTVL.

Many counts were recorded for this clone. V usage is TRBV4-1 and J usage is TRBJ2-3; perhaps TRBD2 as D (6 bases). The germline V and J ends were trimmed by 1 base and 2 bases, with 7 bases remaining between them. The V gene's germline CDR1 is MGHRA and CDR2 YSYEKL. The length of the CDR3 is 14 residues. DNA for the CDR3: TGCGCCAGCAGCCAAGCGGGAGACACAGATACGCAGTATTTT. Protein product: CASSQAGDTDTQYF.

Many counts were recorded for this clone. The chain has TRBV12-5 and TRBJ1-5, with 9 bases fitting TRBD1. Germline V gene lookup returns CDR1 LGHNT and CDR2 FRNRAP. The CDR3 runs 14 residues. The V and J ends lost 9 bases and 6 bases, in that order; junction bases with no gene match: 9. The CDR3 here is CASTRGQGTQPQHF. Here the CDR3 DNA reads TGTGCTAGCACCCGGGGACAGGGTACTCAGCCCCAGCATTTT. The full variable domain, completed using reference TRBV12-5 and TRBJ1-5, is DARVTQTPRHKVTEMGQEVTMRCQPILGHNTVFWYRQTMMQGLELLAYFRNRAPLDDSGMPKDRFSAEMPDATLATLKIQPSEPRDSAVYFCASTRGQGTQPQHFGDGTRLSIL.